Presented here are 10 T cell receptor beta chains from one specimen sequenced in a study of control samples from healthy donors and cancer patients. The table came from immunoSEQ multiplex PCR; TCRdb's copy has only in-frame clones and leaves some out. The table shows some 130,000 clones, with roughly 89% occurring only once. Sequenced input: blood. All receptors come from a man between 18 and 35 years old in good health.

The genes are TRBV7-9 and TRBJ1-1; D might be TRBD1 (5 bases). Germline V gene sequence: CDR1 SEHNR, CDR2 FQNEAQ (reference sequence). The CDR3 contains 16 residues. Trimming stripped 4 bases from V and 9 bases from J, with 24 bases between. This CDR3 is CASSSRIEAGTVKAFF. For the CDR3, the DNA is TGTGCCAGCAGCTCCCGTATAGAGGCGGGGACCGTGAAAGCTTTCTTT.

CDR3 sequence reads: CASSWDSYEQYF. The CDR3 nucleotides read TGTGCCAGCAGTTGGGACAGCTACGAGCAGTACTTC. The chain is built from TRBV25-1 and TRBJ2-7; 7 positions agree with TRBD1. This CDR3 is 12 amino acids long. V dropped 5 bases and J dropped 3; count of bases not matched to a gene: 1. The V gene's germline CDR1 is MGHDK and CDR2 SYGVNS.

This chain connects TRBV30 to TRBJ2-2; possibly TRBD2 for D (5 bases). The V end lost 1 base, the J end lost 10 bases, and 10 bases lay between the germline ends. There are 12 residues in the CDR3. CDR1 and CDR2 (germline): GTSNPN, SVGIG (reference sequence). CDR3 bases: TGTGCCTGGAGTGATGTGGGAGAGGAGCTGTTTTTT. It encodes CAWSDVGEELFF.

The chain combines TRBV6-4 with TRBJ2-6, with 10 positions matching TRBD1. The V and J ends lost 1 base and 3 bases, in that order; junction bases with no gene match: 3. The CDR3 is 17 amino acids. CDR1 is MRHNA and CDR2 is SNTAGT in the germline V gene. CDR3 DNA sequence: TGTGCCAGCAGTGACTTGACAGGGGGCAATGGGGCCAACGTCCTGACTTTC. Translation: CASSDLTGGNGANVLTF.

The chain couples TRBV9 to TRBJ1-1; D ambiguous. V gave up 5 bases and J gave up 5 bases, with 16 bases separating them. The CDR3 spans 14 residues. Germline assignment: CDR1 SGDLS and CDR2 YYNGEE. As DNA, the CDR3 is TGTGCCAGCAGTGCCTGGGAGGCTGGGACTGAAGCTTTCTTT. Protein: CASSAWEAGTEAFF.

The rearrangement joins TRBV9 to TRBJ2-2; D unresolved. The length of the CDR3 is 14 residues. CDR1 and CDR2 (germline): SGDLS, YYNGEE. V lost 5 bases and J lost 2, with 10 bases in between. CDR3 in DNA: TGTGCCAGCAGGGTAACCCCTAACACCGGGGAGCTGTTTTTT. It yields the protein CASRVTPNTGELFF.

The chain joins TRBV5-1 to TRBJ2-7; D may match TRBD1 or TRBD2 (7 bases each). This CDR3 contains 17 residues. Per the germline V gene, CDR1 is SGHRS and CDR2 is YFSETQ. V was clipped by 4 bases and J by 0 bases, with 20 bases between them. CDR3: CASSPGGLRGFSYEQYF. In nucleotides, the CDR3 is TGCGCCAGCAGCCCAGGGGGGTTGCGGGGGTTCTCCTACGAGCAGTACTTC.

J is TRBJ1-6 and V is TRBV5-1, with D maybe TRBD1 (6 bases). The CDR3 runs to 17 residues. The V end lost 3 bases, the J end lost 3 bases, and 16 bases lay between the germline ends. CDR1 is SGHRS, CDR2 YFSETQ, per germline. CDR3 bases: TGCGCCAGCAGCTCCCGACAGGACGCCGACTATAATTCACCCCTCCACTTT. Residues: CASSSRQDADYNSPLHF.

This rearrangement joins TRBV9 to TRBJ1-6; a possible D gene is TRBD1 (6 bases). V gave up 0 bases and J gave up 5 bases, with 9 bases separating them. Germline V gene lookup returns CDR1 SGDLS and CDR2 YYNGEE. CDR3 length: 15 amino acids. The CDR3 DNA reads as TGTGCCAGCAGCGTAGGCGCAGGGGATAATTCACCCCTCCACTTT. This gives the protein CASSVGAGDNSPLHF.

V is TRBV27 and J is TRBJ1-1, with TRBD1 matching 9 bases. Germline CDR1 and CDR2: MNHEY and SMNVEV (reference sequence). This CDR3 spans 13 amino acids. Unmatched junction bases numbered 3, after V lost 5 bases and J lost 5 bases. The CDR3: CASSRQGVTEAFF. Written as DNA, the CDR3 is TGTGCCAGCAGTCGACAGGGGGTAACTGAAGCTTTCTTT.